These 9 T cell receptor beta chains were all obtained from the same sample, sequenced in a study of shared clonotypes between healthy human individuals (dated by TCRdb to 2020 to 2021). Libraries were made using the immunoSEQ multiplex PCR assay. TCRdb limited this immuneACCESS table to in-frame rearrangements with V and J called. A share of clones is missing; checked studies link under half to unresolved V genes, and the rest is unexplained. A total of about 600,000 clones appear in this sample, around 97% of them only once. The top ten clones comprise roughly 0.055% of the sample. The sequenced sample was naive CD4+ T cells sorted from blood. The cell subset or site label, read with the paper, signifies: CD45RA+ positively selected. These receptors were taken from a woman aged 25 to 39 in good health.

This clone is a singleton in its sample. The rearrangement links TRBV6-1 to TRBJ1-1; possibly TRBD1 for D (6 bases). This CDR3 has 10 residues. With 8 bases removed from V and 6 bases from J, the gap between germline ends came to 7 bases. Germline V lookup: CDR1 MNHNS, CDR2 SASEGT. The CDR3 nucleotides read TGTGCCAGCGACAGGTCTGAAGCTTTCTTT. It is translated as CASDRSEAFF.

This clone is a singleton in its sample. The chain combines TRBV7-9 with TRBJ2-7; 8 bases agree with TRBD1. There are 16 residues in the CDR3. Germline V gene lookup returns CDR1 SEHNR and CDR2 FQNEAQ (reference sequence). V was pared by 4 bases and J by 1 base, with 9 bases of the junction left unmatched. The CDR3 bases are TGTGCCAGCAGCTCAGAGCAGGGGGCGACGTCCTACGAGCAGTACTTC. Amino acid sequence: CASSSEQGATSYEQYF.

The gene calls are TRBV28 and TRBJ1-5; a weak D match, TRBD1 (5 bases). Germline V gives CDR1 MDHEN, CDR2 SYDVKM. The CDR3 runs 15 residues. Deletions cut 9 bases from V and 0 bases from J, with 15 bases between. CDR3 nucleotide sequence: TGTGCCAGTAGGGACGACGGGGGTAGCAATCAGCCCCAGCATTTT. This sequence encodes CASRDDGGSNQPQHF.

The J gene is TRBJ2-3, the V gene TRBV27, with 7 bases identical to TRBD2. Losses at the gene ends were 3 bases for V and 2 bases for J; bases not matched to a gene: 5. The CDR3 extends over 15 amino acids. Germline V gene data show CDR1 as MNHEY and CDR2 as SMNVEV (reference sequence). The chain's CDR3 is CASSFSREVTDTQYF. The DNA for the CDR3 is TGTGCCAGCAGTTTTAGTCGGGAGGTCACAGATACGCAGTATTTT.

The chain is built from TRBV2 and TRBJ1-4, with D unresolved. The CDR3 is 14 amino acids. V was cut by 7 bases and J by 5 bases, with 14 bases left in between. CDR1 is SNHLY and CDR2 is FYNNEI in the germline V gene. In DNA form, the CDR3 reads TGTGCCAGCACCGCCGGGAGGGAGAATGAAAAACTGTTTTTT. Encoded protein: CASTAGRENEKLFF.

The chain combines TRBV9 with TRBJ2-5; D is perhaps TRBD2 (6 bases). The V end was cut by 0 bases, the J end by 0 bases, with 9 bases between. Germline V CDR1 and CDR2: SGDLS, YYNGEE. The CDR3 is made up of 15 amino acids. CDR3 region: CASSVGASDQETQYF. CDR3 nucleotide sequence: TGTGCCAGCAGCGTAGGGGCTAGCGACCAAGAGACCCAGTACTTC.

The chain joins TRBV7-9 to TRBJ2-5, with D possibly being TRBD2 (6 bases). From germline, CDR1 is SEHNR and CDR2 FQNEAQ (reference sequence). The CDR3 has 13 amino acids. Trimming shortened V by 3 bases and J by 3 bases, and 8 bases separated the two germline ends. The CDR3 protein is CASSFGGKETQYF. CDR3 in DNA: TGTGCCAGCAGCTTTGGGGGGAAAGAGACCCAGTACTTC.

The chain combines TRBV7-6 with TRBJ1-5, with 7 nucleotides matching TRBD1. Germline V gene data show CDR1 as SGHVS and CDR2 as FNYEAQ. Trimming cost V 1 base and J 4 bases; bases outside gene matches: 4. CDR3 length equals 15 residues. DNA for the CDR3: TGTGCCAGCAGCTTAGATGGGACAGTTAATCAGCCCCAGCATTTT. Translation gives CASSLDGTVNQPQHF. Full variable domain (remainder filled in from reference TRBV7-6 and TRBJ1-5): GAGVSQSPRYKVTKRGQDVALRCDPISGHVSLYWYRQALGQGPEFLTYFNYEAQQDKSGLPNDRFSAERPEGSISTLTIQRTEQRDSAMYRCASSLDGTVNQPQHFGDGTRLSIL.

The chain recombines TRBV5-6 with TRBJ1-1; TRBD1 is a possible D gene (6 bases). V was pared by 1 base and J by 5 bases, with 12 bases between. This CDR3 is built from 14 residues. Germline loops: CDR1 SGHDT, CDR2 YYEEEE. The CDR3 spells CASSLRQGMTEAFF. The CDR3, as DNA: TGTGCCAGCAGCTTGCGCCAGGGGATGACTGAAGCTTTCTTT. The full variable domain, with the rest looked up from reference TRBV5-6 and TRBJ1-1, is DAGVTQSPTHLIKTRGQQVTLRCSPKSGHDTVSWYQQALGQGPQFIFQYYEEEERQRGNFPDRFSGHQFPNYSSELNVNALLLGDSALYLCASSLRQGMTEAFFGQGTRLTVV.